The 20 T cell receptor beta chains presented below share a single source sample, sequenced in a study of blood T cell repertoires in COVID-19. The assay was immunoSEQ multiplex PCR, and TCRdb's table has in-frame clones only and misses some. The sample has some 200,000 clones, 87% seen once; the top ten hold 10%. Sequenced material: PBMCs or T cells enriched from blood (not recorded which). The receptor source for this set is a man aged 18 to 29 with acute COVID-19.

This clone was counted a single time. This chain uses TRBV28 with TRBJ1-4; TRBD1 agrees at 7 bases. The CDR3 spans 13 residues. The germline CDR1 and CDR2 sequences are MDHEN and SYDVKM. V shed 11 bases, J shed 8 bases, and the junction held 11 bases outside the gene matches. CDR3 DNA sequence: TGTGCCTCCAGGGGGGTGTTAAGGGAAAAACTGTTTTTT. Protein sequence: CASRGVLREKLFF.

CDR3 coding DNA: TGTGCCAGCAGCCAGGAACTACTACTAAACACCGGGGAGCTGTTTTTT. Residues: CASSQELLLNTGELFF. The genes are TRBV3-1 (or the pseudogene TRBV3-2) and TRBJ2-2; D is unresolved. This CDR3 is built from 16 residues. Trimming took off 3 bases at V and 2 bases at J, with 13 bases between the two ends. CDR1 is LGHDT and CDR2 is YNNKEL in the germline V gene (reference sequence).

The CDR3 DNA sequence: TGTGCCAGTAGTATAGGTTTAGCGGGGGTTGCGAACACTGAAGCTTTCTTT. Amino acids: CASSIGLAGVANTEAFF. J is TRBJ1-1 and V is TRBV19, with D perhaps matching TRBD1 (5 bases). The CDR3 runs to 17 residues. CDR1 is LNHDA, CDR2 SQIVND, per germline (reference sequence). Trimming stripped 1 base from V and 1 base from J, with 16 bases between.

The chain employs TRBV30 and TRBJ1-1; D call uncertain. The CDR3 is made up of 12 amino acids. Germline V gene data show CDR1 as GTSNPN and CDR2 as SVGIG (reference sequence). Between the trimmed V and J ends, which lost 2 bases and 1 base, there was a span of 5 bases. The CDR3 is CAWSWANTEAFF. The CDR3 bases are TGTGCCTGGAGTTGGGCGAACACTGAAGCTTTCTTT.

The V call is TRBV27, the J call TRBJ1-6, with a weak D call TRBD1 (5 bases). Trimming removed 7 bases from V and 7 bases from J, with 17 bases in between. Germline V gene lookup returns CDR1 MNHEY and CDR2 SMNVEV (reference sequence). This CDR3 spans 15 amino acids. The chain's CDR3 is CASTLVGHSNSPLHF. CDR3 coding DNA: TGTGCCAGCACCCTGGTGGGGCATTCCAATTCACCCCTCCACTTT.

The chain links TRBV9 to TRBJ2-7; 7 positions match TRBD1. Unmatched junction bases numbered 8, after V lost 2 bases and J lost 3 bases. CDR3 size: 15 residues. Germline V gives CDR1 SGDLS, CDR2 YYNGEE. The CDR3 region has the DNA TGTGCCAGCAGCGTGGGTCCGGGACAGAACTACGAGCAGTACTTC. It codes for CASSVGPGQNYEQYF.

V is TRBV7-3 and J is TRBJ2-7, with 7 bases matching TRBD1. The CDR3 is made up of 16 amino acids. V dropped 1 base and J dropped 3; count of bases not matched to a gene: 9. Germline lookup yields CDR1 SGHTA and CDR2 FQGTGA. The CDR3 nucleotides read TGTGCCAGCAGCTTAATTCTTTCACAGGGGTTCTACGAGCAGTACTTC. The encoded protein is CASSLILSQGFYEQYF.

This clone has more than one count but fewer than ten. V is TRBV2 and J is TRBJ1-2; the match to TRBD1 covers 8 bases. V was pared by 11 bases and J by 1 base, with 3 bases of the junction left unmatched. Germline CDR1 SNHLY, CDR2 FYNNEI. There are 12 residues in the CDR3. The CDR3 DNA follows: TGTGCCGGGGGACAGGATAACTATGGCTACACCTTC. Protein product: CAGGQDNYGYTF.

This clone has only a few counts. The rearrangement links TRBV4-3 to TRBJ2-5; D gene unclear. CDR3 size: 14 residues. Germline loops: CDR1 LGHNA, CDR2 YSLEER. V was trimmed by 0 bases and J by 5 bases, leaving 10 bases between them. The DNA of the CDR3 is TGCGCCAGCAGCCAAGATGTTTCAGGCGAGACCCAGTACTTC. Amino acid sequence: CASSQDVSGETQYF.

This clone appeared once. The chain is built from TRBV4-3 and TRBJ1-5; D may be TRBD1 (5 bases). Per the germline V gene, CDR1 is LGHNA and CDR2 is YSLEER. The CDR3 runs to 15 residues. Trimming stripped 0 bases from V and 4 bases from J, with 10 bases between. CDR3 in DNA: TGCGCCAGCAGCCAAGAAAAGACAGATAATCAGCCCCAGCATTTT. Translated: CASSQEKTDNQPQHF.

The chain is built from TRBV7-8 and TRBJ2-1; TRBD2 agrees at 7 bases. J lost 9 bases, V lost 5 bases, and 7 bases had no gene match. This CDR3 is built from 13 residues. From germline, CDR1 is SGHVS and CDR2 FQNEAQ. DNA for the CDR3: TGTGCCAGCAGCCCTATGCGGGAGCGTGAGCAGTTCTTC. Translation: CASSPMREREQFF.

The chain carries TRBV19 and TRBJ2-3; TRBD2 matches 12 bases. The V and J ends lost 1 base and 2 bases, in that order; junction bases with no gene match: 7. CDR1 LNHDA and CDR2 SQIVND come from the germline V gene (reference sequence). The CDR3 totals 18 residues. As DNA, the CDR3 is TGTGCCAGTAGTATAGGTTTGAGACTAGCGGGAGACACAGATACGCAGTATTTT. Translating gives CASSIGLRLAGDTDTQYF.

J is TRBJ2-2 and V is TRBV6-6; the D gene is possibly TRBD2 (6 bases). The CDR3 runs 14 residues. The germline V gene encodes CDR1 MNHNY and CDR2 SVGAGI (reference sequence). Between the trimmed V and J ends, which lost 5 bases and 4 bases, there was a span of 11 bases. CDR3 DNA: TGTGCCAGCAGTAGTGGGCGGGGCACCGGGGAGCTGTTTTTT. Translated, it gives CASSSGRGTGELFF.

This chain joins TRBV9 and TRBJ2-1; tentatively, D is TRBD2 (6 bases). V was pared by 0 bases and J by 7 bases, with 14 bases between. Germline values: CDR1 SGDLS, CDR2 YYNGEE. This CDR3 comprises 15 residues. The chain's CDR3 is CASSVGTGVANEQFF. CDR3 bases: TGTGCCAGCAGCGTAGGGACGGGAGTAGCGAATGAGCAGTTCTTC.

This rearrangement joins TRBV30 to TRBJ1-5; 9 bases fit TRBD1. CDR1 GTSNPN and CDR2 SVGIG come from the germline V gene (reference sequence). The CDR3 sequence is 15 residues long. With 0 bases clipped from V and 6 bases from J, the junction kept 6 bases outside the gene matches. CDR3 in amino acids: CAWSVGQGRTQPQHF. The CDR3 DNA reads TGTGCCTGGAGTGTGGGACAGGGTCGGACTCAGCCCCAGCATTTT.

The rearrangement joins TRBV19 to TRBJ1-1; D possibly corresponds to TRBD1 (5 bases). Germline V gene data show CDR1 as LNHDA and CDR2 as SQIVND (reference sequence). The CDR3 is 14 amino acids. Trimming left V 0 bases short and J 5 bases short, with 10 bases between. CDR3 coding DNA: TGTGCCAGTAGTATAGAGGGGGGATATACTGAAGCTTTCTTT. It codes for CASSIEGGYTEAFF.

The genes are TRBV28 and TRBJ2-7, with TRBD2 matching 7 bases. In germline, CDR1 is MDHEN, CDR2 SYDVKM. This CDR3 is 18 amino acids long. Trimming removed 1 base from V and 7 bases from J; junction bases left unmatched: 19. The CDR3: CASSLSKWSGRTPLEQYF. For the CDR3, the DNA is TGTGCCAGCAGTTTATCTAAGTGGTCCGGGAGGACTCCTTTAGAGCAGTACTTC.

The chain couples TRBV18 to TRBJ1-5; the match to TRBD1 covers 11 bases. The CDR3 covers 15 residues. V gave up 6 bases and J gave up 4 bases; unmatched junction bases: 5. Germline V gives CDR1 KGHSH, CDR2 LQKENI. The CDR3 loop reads CASSGQGAGNQPQHF. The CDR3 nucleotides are TGTGCCAGCTCCGGACAGGGGGCAGGTAATCAGCCCCAGCATTTT.

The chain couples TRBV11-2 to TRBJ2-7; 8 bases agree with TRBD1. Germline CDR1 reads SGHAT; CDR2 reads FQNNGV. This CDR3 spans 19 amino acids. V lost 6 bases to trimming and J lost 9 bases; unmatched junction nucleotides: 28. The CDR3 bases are TGTGCCAGCAGACGCCCAGGGGGCCAGACACAAGCACTGGAGAATGTGCAGTACTTC. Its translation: CASRRPGGQTQALENVQYF.

In DNA form, the CDR3 reads TGTGCCAGCAGCGCAACCCTTAGCTCCTACAATGAGCAGTTCTTC. Its translation is CASSATLSSYNEQFF. This sequence joins TRBV3-1 (or the pseudogene TRBV3-2) and TRBJ2-1; D gene uncertain. The germline V and J ends were trimmed by 5 bases and 0 bases, with 11 bases remaining between them. CDR3 length: 15 residues. Germline V lookup: CDR1 LGHDT, CDR2 YNNKEL (reference sequence).